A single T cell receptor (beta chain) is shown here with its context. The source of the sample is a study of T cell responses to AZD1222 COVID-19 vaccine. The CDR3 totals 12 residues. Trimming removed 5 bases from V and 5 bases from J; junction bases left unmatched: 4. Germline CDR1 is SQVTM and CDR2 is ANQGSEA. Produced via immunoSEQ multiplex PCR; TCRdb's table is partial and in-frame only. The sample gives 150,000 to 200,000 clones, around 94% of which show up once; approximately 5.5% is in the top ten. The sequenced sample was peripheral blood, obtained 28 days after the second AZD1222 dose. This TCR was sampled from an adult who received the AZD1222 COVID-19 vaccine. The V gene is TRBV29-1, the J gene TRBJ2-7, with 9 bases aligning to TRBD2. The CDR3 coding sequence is TGCAGCGTTAGGGCGGGAGGGAACGAGCAGTACTTC. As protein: CSVRAGGNEQYF.